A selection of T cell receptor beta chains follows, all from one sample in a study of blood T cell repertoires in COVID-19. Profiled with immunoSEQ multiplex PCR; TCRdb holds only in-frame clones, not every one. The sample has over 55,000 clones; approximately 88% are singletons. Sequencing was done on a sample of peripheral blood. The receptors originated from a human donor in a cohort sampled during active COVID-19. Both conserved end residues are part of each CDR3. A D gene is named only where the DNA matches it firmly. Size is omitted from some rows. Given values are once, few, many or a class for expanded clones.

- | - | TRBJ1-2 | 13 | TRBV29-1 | TGCAGCGTTCCTTGGACTGGGAACTATGGCTACACCTTC | CSVPWTGNYGYTF
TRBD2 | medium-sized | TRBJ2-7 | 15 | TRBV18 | TGTGCCAGCTCACCAATAGCGGGAGATTCTAACGAGCAGTACTTC | CASSPIAGDSNEQYF
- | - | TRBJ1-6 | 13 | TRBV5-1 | TGCGCCAGCAGCTGGGAGGGGGTTTCACCCCTCCACTTT | CASSWEGVSPLHF
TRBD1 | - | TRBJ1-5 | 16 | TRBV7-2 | TGTGCCAGCAGCTTAGCGGGGACAGGGCTGAATCAGCCCCAGCATTTT | CASSLAGTGLNQPQHF
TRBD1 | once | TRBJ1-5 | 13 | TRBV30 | TGTGCCTGGGGAACAGGGGGCAATCAGCCCCAGCATTTT | CAWGTGGNQPQHF
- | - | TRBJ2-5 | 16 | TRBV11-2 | TGTGCCAGCAGCTTACGGGGCAGGGGCTCTTTGGAGACCCAGTACTTC | CASSLRGRGSLETQYF
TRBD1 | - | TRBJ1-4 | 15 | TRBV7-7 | TGTGCCAGCAGCGCAGGACAGGGGACTAATGAAAAACTGTTTTTT | CASSAGQGTNEKLFF
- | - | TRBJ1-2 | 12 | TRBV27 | TGTGCCAGCAGTCAATACGGCTATGGCTACACCTTC | CASSQYGYGYTF
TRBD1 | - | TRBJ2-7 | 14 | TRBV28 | TGTGCCAGCAGTAGGACAGGGGGGACCTACGAGCAGTACTTC | CASSRTGGTYEQYF
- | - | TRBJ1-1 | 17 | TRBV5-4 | TGTGCCAGCAGTATACAACCCACCGGGACAATGAACACTGAAGCTTTCTTT | CASSIQPTGTMNTEAFF
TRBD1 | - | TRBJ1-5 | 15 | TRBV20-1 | TGCAGTGCTAGTAATAGGGGGACAGGAAATCAGCCCCAGCATTTT | CSASNRGTGNQPQHF
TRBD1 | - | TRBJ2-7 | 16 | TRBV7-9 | TGTGCCAGCAGTTCCACAGGGGGGCCCTCCTCCTACGAGCAGTACTTC | CASSSTGGPSSYEQYF
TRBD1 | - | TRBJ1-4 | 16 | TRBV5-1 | TGCGCCAGCAGCTTGGCGACAGGGTCAACTAATGAAAAACTGTTTTTT | CASSLATGSTNEKLFF
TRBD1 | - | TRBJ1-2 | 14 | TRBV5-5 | TGTGCCAGCAGCGCGACCGGGACAGGGGCCGGCTACACCTTC | CASSATGTGAGYTF
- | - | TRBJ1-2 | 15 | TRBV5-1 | TGCGCCAGCAGCTTGGATGCAGTTAGCAACTATGGCTACACCTTC | CASSLDAVSNYGYTF
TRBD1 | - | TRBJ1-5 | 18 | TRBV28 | TGTGCCAGCAGTTACGTCAGGGGGGCCCCTTATAGCAATCAGCCCCAGCATTTT | CASSYVRGAPYSNQPQHF
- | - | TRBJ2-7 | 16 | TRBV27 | TGTGCCAGCAGCCAACGGTTCCTGCAGGCAACCTACGAGCAGTACTTC | CASSQRFLQATYEQYF
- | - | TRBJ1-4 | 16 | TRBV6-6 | TGTGCCAGCAGCGATCGTGGAGGGGCAACTAATGAAAAACTGTTTTTT | CASSDRGGATNEKLFF
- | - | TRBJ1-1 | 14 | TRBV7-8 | TGTGCCAGCAGCTTCACAGGGCTGAACACTGAAGCTTTCTTT | CASSFTGLNTEAFF
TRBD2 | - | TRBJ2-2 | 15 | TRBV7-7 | TGTGCCAGCAGCGCGACTAGCGGGAGGGGCGGGGAGCTGTTTTTT | CASSATSGRGGELFF
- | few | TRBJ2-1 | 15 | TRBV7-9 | TGTGCCAGCAGCCCGACTACCTCGAGGTGGAATGAGCAGTTCTTC | CASSPTTSRWNEQFF
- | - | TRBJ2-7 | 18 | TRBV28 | TGTGCCAGCAGTTTATATGACGGGGGCGGGAGAAGCTCCTACGAGCAGTACTTC | CASSLYDGGGRSSYEQYF
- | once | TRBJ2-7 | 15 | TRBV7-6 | TGTGCCAGCAGCTTAGGAGGAGGGCAGGCCCCCTGGCAGTACTTC | CASSLGGGQAPWQYF
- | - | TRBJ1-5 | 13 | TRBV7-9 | TGTGCCAGCAGGTCAGGAGGTGATCAGCCCCAGCATTTT | CASRSGGDQPQHF
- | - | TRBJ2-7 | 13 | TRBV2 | TGTGCCAGCAGCCAGCACAGCTCCTACGAGCAGTACTTC | CASSQHSSYEQYF
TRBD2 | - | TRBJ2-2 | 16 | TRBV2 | TGTGCCAGCAGTGCTAGCGGGAAACCGAACACCGGGGAGCTGTTTTTT | CASSASGKPNTGELFF
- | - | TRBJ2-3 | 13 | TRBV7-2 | TGTGCCAGCAGCTTTGTCCGGTCAGATACGCAGTATTTT | CASSFVRSDTQYF
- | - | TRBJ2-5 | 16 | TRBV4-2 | TGTGCCAGCAGCCGGGGGGGGGCCGGTTTCCAAGAGACCCAGTACTTC | CASSRGGAGFQETQYF
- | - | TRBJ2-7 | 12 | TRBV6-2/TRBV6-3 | TGTGCCAGCAGTTACACAGGCTACGAGCAGTACTTC | CASSYTGYEQYF
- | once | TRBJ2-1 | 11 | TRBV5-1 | TGCGCCAGCAGCTTGGACAGGGAGCAGTTCTTC | CASSLDREQFF
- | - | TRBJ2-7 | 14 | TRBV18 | TGTGCCAGCTCACCACTTGAGGGAACCTACGAGCAGTACTTC | CASSPLEGTYEQYF
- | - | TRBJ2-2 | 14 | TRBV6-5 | TGTGCCAGCAGACCGGGACAAAACACCGGGGAGCTGTTTTTT | CASRPGQNTGELFF
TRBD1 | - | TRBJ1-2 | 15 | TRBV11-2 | TGTGCCAGCAGCTTAGCTCCAGGGACAGGCTATGGCTACACCTTC | CASSLAPGTGYGYTF
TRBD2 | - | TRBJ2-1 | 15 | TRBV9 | TGTGCCAGCAGCCGAAGCGGGGTTTCCTACAATGAGCAGTTCTTC | CASSRSGVSYNEQFF
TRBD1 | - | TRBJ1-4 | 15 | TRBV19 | TGTGCCAGTAGTAACGGACAGGGTTTTGGTGAAAAACTGTTTTTT | CASSNGQGFGEKLFF
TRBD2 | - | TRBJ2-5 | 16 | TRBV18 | TGTGCCAGCTCACCACCCAGCGGGAGGGCCTGGGAGACCCAGTACTTC | CASSPPSGRAWETQYF
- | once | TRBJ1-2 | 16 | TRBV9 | TGTGCCAGCAGCGTAGCTGGGGGCAGGCATTTCTATGGCTACACCTTC | CASSVAGGRHFYGYTF
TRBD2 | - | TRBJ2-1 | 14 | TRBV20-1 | TGCAGTGCTAGTATGGGACTAGCCTACAATGAGCAGTTCTTC | CSASMGLAYNEQFF
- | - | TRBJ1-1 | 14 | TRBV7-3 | TGTGCCAGCAGCGTGACTCCGGCGGCCACTGAAGCTTTCTTT | CASSVTPAATEAFF
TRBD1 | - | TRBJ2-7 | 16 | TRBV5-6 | TGTGCCAGCAGCTTTCGAATGACAGGGCGATCCTACGAGCAGTACTTC | CASSFRMTGRSYEQYF
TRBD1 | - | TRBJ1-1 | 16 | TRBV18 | TGTGCCAGCTCACTGAACCCCCTCGACAGGGCCACTGAAGCTTTCTTT | CASSLNPLDRATEAFF
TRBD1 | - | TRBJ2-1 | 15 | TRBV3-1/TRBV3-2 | TGTGCCAGCAGCGGACGACAGGGGGCAAGCAATGAGCAGTTCTTC | CASSGRQGASNEQFF
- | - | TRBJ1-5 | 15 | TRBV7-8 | TGTGCCAGCAGCCCAGGGGAGATAAGCAATCAGCCCCAGCATTTT | CASSPGEISNQPQHF
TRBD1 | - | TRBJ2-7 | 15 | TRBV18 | TGTGCCAGCTCAGCACCGGGACAGGGAGCCTACGAGCAGTACTTC | CASSAPGQGAYEQYF
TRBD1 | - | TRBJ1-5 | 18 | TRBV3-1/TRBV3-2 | TGTGCCAGCAGCCACAAAAACACCAGGGGGAGTCCGGATCAGCCCCAGCATTTT | CASSHKNTRGSPDQPQHF
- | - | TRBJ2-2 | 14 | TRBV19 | TGTGCCAGTAGTATGTCTTCTCTCGGGGGGGAGCTGTTTTTT | CASSMSSLGGELFF
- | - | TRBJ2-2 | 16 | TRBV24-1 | TGTGCCACCAGTGAGGGAGACACTCCGAACACCGGGGAGCTGTTTTTT | CATSEGDTPNTGELFF
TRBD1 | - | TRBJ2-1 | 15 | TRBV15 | TGTGCCACCACCATGGGGGACAGGGGACGCAATGAGCAGTTCTTC | CATTMGDRGRNEQFF
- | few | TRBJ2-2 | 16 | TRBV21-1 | TGTGCCAGCAGCCAATGGGTGGCGGGAGCCACCGGGGAGCTGTTTTTT | CASSQWVAGATGELFF